The 23 T cell receptor beta chains reported below all come from one sample, sequenced in a study of blood T cell repertoires in COVID-19. TCRdb's table, derived via immunoSEQ multiplex PCR, lists solely in-frame clones and lacks some. Of approximately 110,000 clones listed, roughly 72% are singletons. The material sequenced was peripheral blood. These receptors all come from a man older than 75 with COVID-19, enrolled during active disease.

The V and J genes are TRBV6-1 and TRBJ2-7; 11 positions match TRBD2. This CDR3 has 17 amino acids. V lost 0 bases and J lost 1; bases outside the gene matches: 5. Germline V gives CDR1 MNHNS, CDR2 SASEGT. CDR3 loop: CASSEAGTSGPSYEQYF. CDR3 bases: TGTGCCAGCAGTGAAGCGGGGACTAGCGGTCCTTCCTACGAGCAGTACTTC.

This sequence joins TRBV27 and TRBJ2-1, with TRBD2 matching over 10 bases. The junction had 2 bases not matched to a gene; V was cut back by 4 bases and J by 2 bases. Germline V gene sequence: CDR1 MNHEY, CDR2 SMNVEV (reference sequence). The CDR3 covers 15 residues. CDR3 coding DNA: TGTGCCAGCAGTTCACTAGCGGGACCCTACAATGAGCAGTTCTTC. It encodes CASSSLAGPYNEQFF.

This clone occurred once. This sequence joins TRBV2 and TRBJ1-4, with TRBD1 matching 7 bases. Trimming cost V 3 bases and J 3 bases; bases outside gene matches: 4. Germline V gene sequence: CDR1 SNHLY, CDR2 FYNNEI. This CDR3 is 15 amino acids long. CDR3 amino acids: CASSDVGTANEKLFF. The CDR3 DNA sequence: TGTGCCAGCAGTGACGTCGGGACAGCTAATGAAAAACTGTTTTTT. The variable domain in full, completed from reference TRBV2 and TRBJ1-4, reads EPEVTQTPSHQVTQMGQEVILRCVPISNHLYFYWYRQILGQKVEFLVSFYNNEISEKSEIFDDQFSVERPDGSNFTLKIRSTKLEDSAMYFCASSDVGTANEKLFFGSGTQLSVL.

This clone was seen just once. Other DNA sequences of this sample code for an identical CDR3. The rearrangement joins TRBV2 to TRBJ1-2; no definite D call. Germline-derived CDR1 and CDR2 are SNHLY and FYNNEI. This CDR3 spans 13 amino acids. V was trimmed by 3 bases and J by 4 bases, leaving 9 bases between them. The CDR3 is CASSDSSGYGYTF. CDR3 in DNA: TGTGCCAGCAGTGACAGCTCGGGCTATGGCTACACCTTC.

About this clone itself: This sample also contains other DNA sequences that code for the same CDR3. The chain's CDR3 is CASSSTSGSYNEQFF. In DNA form, the CDR3 reads TGCGCCAGCAGCTCGACTAGCGGGAGCTACAATGAGCAGTTCTTC. The chain is built from TRBV5-1 and TRBJ2-1; 12 nucleotides agree with TRBD2. Per the germline V gene, CDR1 is SGHRS and CDR2 is YFSETQ. This CDR3 is 15 amino acids long. Losses at the gene ends were 3 bases for V and 3 bases for J; bases not matched to a gene: 1. The variable domain in full, with the rest retrieved from reference TRBV5-1 and TRBJ2-1, is KAGVTQTPRYLIKTRGQQVTLSCSPISGHRSVSWYQQTPGQGLQFLFEYFSETQRNKGNFPGRFSGRQFSNSRSEMNVSTLELGDSALYLCASSSTSGSYNEQFFGPGTRLTVL.

This chain uses TRBV7-9 with TRBJ1-3; 7 bases align to TRBD1. Looked up from germline, CDR1 is SEHNR and CDR2 is FQNEAQ (reference sequence). The CDR3 length is 18 residues. J gave up 5 bases and V 3 bases, and 16 bases lay outside the gene matches. CDR3 DNA: TGTGCCAGCAGCTTTTCCCCCGGTCCGACAGGGTCTCGAAACACCATATATTTT. Translating it yields CASSFSPGPTGSRNTIYF.

The chain couples TRBV4-2 to TRBJ2-7; 7 positions agree with TRBD1. The V gene end was trimmed by 1 base and the J gene end by 0 bases; junction bases not matched to a gene: 9. Germline V gene sequence: CDR1 LGHNA, CDR2 YNFKEQ. The CDR3 sequence is 17 residues long. CDR3 region: CASSQVFNRGFSYEQYF. The CDR3 nucleotides are TGTGCCAGCAGCCAAGTATTCAACAGGGGATTCTCCTACGAGCAGTACTTC.

This clone was detected a few times. This chain links TRBV6-5 with TRBJ2-2; D not certain. This CDR3 region has 13 residues. Germline assignment: CDR1 MNHEY and CDR2 SVGAGI. With 7 bases removed from V and 2 bases from J, the gap between germline ends came to 8 bases. CDR3 protein: CASMPINTGELFF. The DNA for the CDR3 is TGTGCCAGCATGCCTATCAACACCGGGGAGCTGTTTTTT.

The CDR3 protein is CASMGLAGNTGELFF. CDR3 coding DNA: TGTGCCAGTATGGGTCTAGCGGGTAACACCGGGGAGCTGTTTTTT. V is TRBV19 and J is TRBJ2-2, with 8 bases that match TRBD2. J lost 2 bases, V lost 7 bases, and 6 bases had no gene match. Germline V CDR1 and CDR2: LNHDA, SQIVND (reference sequence). The CDR3 is 15 residues long.

CDR3 nucleotides: TGTGCCAGCAGTTTAAGACCCGGACAGGGCGGCGAGCAGTACTTC. Its translation is CASSLRPGQGGEQYF. The chain joins TRBV28 to TRBJ2-7; TRBD1 aligns across 8 bases. CDR3 size: 15 residues. J lost 6 bases, V lost 2 bases, and 9 bases had no gene match. Germline lookup yields CDR1 MDHEN and CDR2 SYDVKM.

This chain uses TRBV4-1 with TRBJ1-5; D is undetermined. Trimming left V 0 bases short and J 6 bases short, with 6 bases between. This CDR3 is built from 13 residues. Germline CDR1 and CDR2: MGHRA and YSYEKL. The CDR3 spells CASSQDSRQPQHF. CDR3 bases: TGCGCCAGCAGCCAAGACAGTCGTCAGCCCCAGCATTTT.

This clone occurred a few times. The rearrangement uses TRBV5-1 and TRBJ2-1; 8 bases match TRBD2. The CDR3 is 14 residues long. V lost 6 bases and J lost 4; bases outside the gene matches: 6. CDR1 is SGHRS, CDR2 YFSETQ, per germline. This chain's CDR3 is CASTPGGGYNEQFF. The CDR3 region has the DNA TGCGCCAGCACCCCGGGGGGGGGATACAATGAGCAGTTCTTC. The full variable domain, completed using reference TRBV5-1 and TRBJ2-1, is KAGVTQTPRYLIKTRGQQVTLSCSPISGHRSVSWYQQTPGQGLQFLFEYFSETQRNKGNFPGRFSGRQFSNSRSEMNVSTLELGDSALYLCASTPGGGYNEQFFGPGTRLTVL.

V gene TRBV10-3 combines with J gene TRBJ2-1; weak D call: TRBD2 (6 bases). Deletions cut 2 bases from V and 9 bases from J, with 17 bases between. This CDR3 spans 15 amino acids. The germline V gene encodes CDR1 ENHRY and CDR2 SYGVKD. CDR3 DNA sequence: TGTGCCATCAGTGAGCGAAGGCGGGATGATAGTGAGCAGTTCTTC. The encoded protein is CAISERRRDDSEQFF.

The V and J genes are TRBV4-1 and TRBJ2-2, with TRBD1 identical over 7 bases. CDR3 length: 16 amino acids. V lost 4 bases and J lost 0; bases outside the gene matches: 5. Germline V gives CDR1 MGHRA, CDR2 YSYEKL. DNA for the CDR3: TGCGCCAGCAGCCTCCGGGACAGCACGAACACCGGGGAGCTGTTTTTT. Its translation: CASSLRDSTNTGELFF.

V gene TRBV19 combines with J gene TRBJ2-1; D is perhaps TRBD2 (6 bases). There are 12 residues in the CDR3. Per the germline V gene, CDR1 is LNHDA and CDR2 is SQIVND (reference sequence). V lost 3 bases and J lost 6, with 6 bases in between. In nucleotides, the CDR3 is TGTGCCAGTAGTATGCGGGGCAATGAGCAGTTCTTC. This encodes CASSMRGNEQFF.

This clone was counted only a few times. This chain joins TRBV6-5 and TRBJ1-1, with D possibly being TRBD1 (5 bases). The CDR3 spans 15 residues. The V end lost 6 bases, the J end lost 0 bases, and 14 bases lay between the germline ends. CDR1 and CDR2 (germline): MNHEY, SVGAGI. The chain's CDR3 is CASSFIGGLNTEAFF. CDR3 sequence (DNA): TGTGCCAGCAGCTTCATTGGGGGGTTGAACACTGAAGCTTTCTTT.

In this sample, this clone turned up a few times. This sequence joins TRBV9 and TRBJ2-5; 7 bases map to TRBD2. CDR1 is SGDLS, CDR2 YYNGEE, per germline. V was pared by 0 bases and J by 3 bases, with 2 bases of the junction left unmatched. There are 14 residues in the CDR3. CDR3 nucleotides: TGTGCCAGCAGCGTAGAGCTAGCGGAAGAGACCCAGTACTTC. Amino acid sequence: CASSVELAEETQYF.

This clone occurred a few times. The CDR3 spells CAWITGRNTEAFF. The CDR3 nucleotides are TGTGCCTGGATCACAGGCCGTAACACTGAAGCTTTCTTT. The chain recombines TRBV30 with TRBJ1-1, with D perhaps TRBD1 (5 bases). This CDR3 has 13 amino acids. Germline CDR1 is GTSNPN and CDR2 is SVGIG (reference sequence). V lost 4 bases and J lost 2, with 11 bases in between.

This clone was counted a single time. This chain uses TRBV11-3 with TRBJ2-2; D might be TRBD2 (6 bases). This CDR3 is built from 16 residues. Germline CDR1 SGHNT, CDR2 YENEEA. Trimming removed 5 bases from V and 3 bases from J, with 16 bases in between. For the CDR3, the DNA is TGTGCCAGCAGCCCCCCCCCGGGGGAGGACACCGGGGAGCTGTTTTTT. Translating it yields CASSPPPGEDTGELFF.

The V and J genes are TRBV27 and TRBJ2-3; 10 bases agree with TRBD1. This CDR3 has 16 amino acids. The V gene's germline CDR1 is MNHEY and CDR2 SMNVEV (reference sequence). Trimming took 5 bases from V and 4 from J; bases not matched to a gene: 9. CDR3 DNA: TGTGCCAGCAGTCGCCGGGACAGGGGTAGCGCAGATACGCAGTATTTT. Amino acid sequence: CASSRRDRGSADTQYF.

The chain employs TRBV5-6 and TRBJ2-1; TRBD1 agrees at 7 bases. With 0 bases clipped from V and 9 bases from J, the junction kept 15 bases outside the gene matches. The CDR3 has 17 amino acids. Germline V gene lookup returns CDR1 SGHDT and CDR2 YYEEEE. The CDR3 protein is CASSLALWETGSGEQFF. In DNA, the CDR3 is TGTGCCAGCAGCTTGGCCCTATGGGAGACAGGGTCGGGTGAGCAGTTCTTC.

This clone was seen once. The chain joins TRBV20-1 to TRBJ1-1; D remains ambiguous. The CDR3 extends over 10 amino acids. The V end was cut by 1 base, the J end by 7 bases, with 4 bases between. Germline V gene lookup returns CDR1 DFQATT and CDR2 SNEGSKA (reference sequence). The CDR3 sequence: CSARAFEAFF. The CDR3 nucleotides read TGCAGTGCTAGAGCATTTGAAGCTTTCTTT.

The rearrangement links TRBV6-6 to TRBJ2-3; no firm D call. Per germline, CDR1 MNHNY and CDR2 SVGAGI (reference sequence). Trimming cost V 0 bases and J 3 bases, with 10 bases left between them. This CDR3 region has 15 residues. CDR3 coding DNA: TGTGCCAGCAGTTACTCGAGCGTACTTACAGATACGCAGTATTTT. Protein sequence: CASSYSSVLTDTQYF.